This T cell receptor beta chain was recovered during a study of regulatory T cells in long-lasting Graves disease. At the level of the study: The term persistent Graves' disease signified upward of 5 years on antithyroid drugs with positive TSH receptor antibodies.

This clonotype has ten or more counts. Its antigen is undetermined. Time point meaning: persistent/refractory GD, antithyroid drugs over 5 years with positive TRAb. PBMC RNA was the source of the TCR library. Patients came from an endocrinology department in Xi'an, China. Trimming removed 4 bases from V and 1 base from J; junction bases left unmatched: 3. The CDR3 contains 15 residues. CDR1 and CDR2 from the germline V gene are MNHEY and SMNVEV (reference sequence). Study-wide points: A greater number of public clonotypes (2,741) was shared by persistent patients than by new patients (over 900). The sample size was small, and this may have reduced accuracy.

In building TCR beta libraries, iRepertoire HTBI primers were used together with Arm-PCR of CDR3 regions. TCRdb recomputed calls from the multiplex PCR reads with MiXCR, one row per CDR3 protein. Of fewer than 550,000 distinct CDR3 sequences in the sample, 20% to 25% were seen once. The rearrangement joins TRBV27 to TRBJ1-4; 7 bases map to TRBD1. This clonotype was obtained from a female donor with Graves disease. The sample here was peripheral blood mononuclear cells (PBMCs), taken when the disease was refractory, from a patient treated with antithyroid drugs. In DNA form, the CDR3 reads TGTGCCAGCAGTTCACAGGGGTTAACTAATGAAAAACTGTTTTTT. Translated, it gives CASSSQGLTNEKLFF.